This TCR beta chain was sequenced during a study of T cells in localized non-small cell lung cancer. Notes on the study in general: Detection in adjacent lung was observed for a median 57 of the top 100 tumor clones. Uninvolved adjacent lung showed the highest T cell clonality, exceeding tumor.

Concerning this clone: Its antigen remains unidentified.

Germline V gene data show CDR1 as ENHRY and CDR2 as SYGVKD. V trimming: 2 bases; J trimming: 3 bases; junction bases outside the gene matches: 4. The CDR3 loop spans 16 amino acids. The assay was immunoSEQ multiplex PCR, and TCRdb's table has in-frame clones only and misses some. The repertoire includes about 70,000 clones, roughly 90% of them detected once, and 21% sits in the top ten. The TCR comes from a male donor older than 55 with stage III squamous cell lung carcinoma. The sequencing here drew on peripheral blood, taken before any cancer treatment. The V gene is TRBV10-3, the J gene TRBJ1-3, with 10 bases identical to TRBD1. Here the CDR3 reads CAISETGTGDGNTIYF. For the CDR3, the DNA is TGTGCCATCAGTGAGACGGGGACAGGGGATGGAAACACCATATATTTT.